A single T cell receptor (beta chain) is shown here with its context. The target of this receptor is not known. A read error is possible here, since a much larger clone lies one base away. Ophthalmopathy patients had moderately to severely active disease, Clinical Activity Score of at least 3, NOSPECS grade of at least 4, and duration under 3 months. Exclusion was applied to patients with uncontrolled infections, other autoimmune diseases, pregnancy or lactation. Diagnoses relied on clinical symptoms, serum thyroxine and TRAb, thyroid ultrasound and orbital computed tomography. PBMCs were isolated from 8 to 10 ml of fresh peripheral blood by Ficoll-Paque density gradient centrifugation. Total RNA was extracted with Trizol reagent, and quality was checked on an Agilent 2100 Bioanalyzer. Amplification of TCR beta CDR3 regions was carried out from RNA transcripts. The first round of RT-PCR for the TCR CDR3 was performed with the HTBI primer set and the Qiagen OneStep RT-PCR kit. Libraries were constructed in a second round of multiplex PCR, after which size selection and purification were carried out. Libraries were sequenced paired-end with 100 bp reads on an Illumina HiSeq2000. The study's processing was this. SOAPnuke was used to process the raw data, throwing out any read that contained adapters or uncalled bases, had a mean Phred below 15, or lacked an exact constant-primer or identifier match. COPE v1.2.5 was used to merge high-quality paired reads, and clonotypes were defined as unique nucleotide sequences. MiTCR v1.1 was used to align clonotypes to the IMGT TRBV, TRBD and TRBJ reference segments. The analysis included only V-J combinations with a frequency above 0.0001, which together covered roughly 99% of the repertoires. The TCS score was defined as F50 (clonal expansion) divided by E x V (chaos), with BLOSUM62-based TCRdist calculated between CDR3 peptides within each V-J. Welch's t-statistics and random forest reduced around 510 V-J features to 10 to 15, which were used in a naive Bayes classifier (R e1071). TCRdb reprocessing: public reads trimmed at Q25 with fastp, clones called with MiXCR, in-frame beta chains kept. Records with the same CDR3 protein are collapsed into one entry carrying the most frequent genes and DNA. The V and J calls shown here were made by TCRdb, not taken from the authors' results. A total of 450,000 to 500,000 distinct CDR3 sequences appear in this sample, 22% of them only once. The ten largest clones take up approximately 54% of the sample.

The data belong to a study of T cells in Graves' hyperthyroidism and ophthalmopathy (dated by TCRdb to about 2019). Regarding the study in general: Peripheral blood was sampled at the time of initial diagnosis, prior to any treatment. In addition, the study compared T-cell repertoires in thyroid tissue and in blood from over 5 Graves' hyperthyroidism patients. After sampling, hyperthyroidism patients received methimazole starting at 30 mg daily, and ophthalmopathy patients received high-dose intravenous methylprednisolone. According to the paper, TCR Vbeta CDR3 sequencing was carried out on about 140 peripheral blood samples, which came from some 41 ophthalmopathy, around 75 hyperthyroidism and about 17 progressor patients. The roughly 99 discovery patients were divided at random into training and test sets in a 7:3 ratio. A discovery cohort of roughly 96 patients, approximately 44 with Graves' ophthalmopathy and under 60 with stable Graves' hyperthyroidism, was used to find distinguishing TCR V-J signatures. Whether ophthalmopathy could be predicted prospectively was tested in an independent validation cohort made up of under 20 hyperthyroidism patients plus 17 patients who later progressed to ophthalmopathy. Broader findings and caveats from the paper: No statistical method was used to fix the sample size in advance, and group allocation was not hidden from the investigators. In validation, progression to ophthalmopathy was predicted by the model with around 71% sensitivity and 72% to 80% specificity, a median of approximately 6.5 months before onset. Most expanded thyroid clonotypes (frequency above 0.001) were also detected in blood, a finding suggesting that blood repertoires may reflect thyroid immune responses. In cross-validation, a model built on a 13 V-J signature told ophthalmopathy apart from stable hyperthyroidism with less than 90% sensitivity and roughly 82% specificity, and in testing the same model reached 80%/75%.

The CDR3 runs 16 residues from the cysteine to the phenylalanine. Only the CDR3 region is kept as DNA, spanning 48 bases read in frame from base 1. Germline trimming: 4 bases from V, 4 bases from J; junction bases outside gene matches: 12. CDR1 SGHKS and CDR2 YYEKEE were looked up in the germline V gene (reference sequence). This receptor chain uses TRBV5-5 and TRBJ2-5, with 8 bases aligning to TRBD2. The clonotype originates from a woman between 65 and 79 years old with Graves' ophthalmopathy. Material for sequencing was blood. CDR3 loop: CASSLEFGRAGETQYF. In nucleotide form, the sequence is TGTGCCAGCAGCCTGGAGTTCGGGAGGGCCGGAGAGACCCAGTACTTC.